Listed below are T cell receptor beta chains from one sample, sequenced in a study of blood T cell repertoires in COVID-19. Measured with immunoSEQ multiplex PCR; TCRdb has only the in-frame clones, and not every one. This sample carries around 140,000 clones, roughly 79% of them seen once, and the ten largest clones take over 8%. The specimen was peripheral blood. The receptors were sampled from a human donor in a cohort sampled during active COVID-19. CDR3s include the opening cysteine and the closing phenylalanine or tryptophan. Fields, in order: D gene, J gene, V gene, clone size, CDR3 DNA, CDR3 protein. A D gene is named only where the DNA matches it firmly. Clone size is not always given. Where it is, it says once, few, many or a class for expanded clones.

d_gene: -
j_gene: TRBJ2-5
v_gene: TRBV15
abundance: -
CDR3nt: TGTGCCACGACCGCTAGCGAGGGGCAACCACTCCAAGAGACCCAGTACTTC
CDR3aa: CATTASEGQPLQETQYF

d_gene: TRBD2
j_gene: TRBJ2-1
v_gene: TRBV28
abundance: -
CDR3nt: TGTGCCAGCAGTCGTGGACTAGCGGGAGCGCTTTACAATGAGCAGTTCTTC
CDR3aa: CASSRGLAGALYNEQFF

d_gene: TRBD1
j_gene: TRBJ1-1
v_gene: TRBV11-2
abundance: -
CDR3nt: TGTGCCAGCAGCTACAGGACAGGGGGATGGAACACTGAAGCTTTCTTT
CDR3aa: CASSYRTGGWNTEAFF

d_gene: -
j_gene: TRBJ2-1
v_gene: TRBV12-3/TRBV12-4
abundance: once
CDR3nt: TGTGCCAGCAGGGAGGGCCTCTACAATGAGCAGTTCTTC
CDR3aa: CASREGLYNEQFF

d_gene: -
j_gene: TRBJ2-3
v_gene: TRBV18
abundance: -
CDR3nt: TGTGCCAGCTCACCACGGCCCAGACTGTCTAGCACAGATACGCAGTATTTT
CDR3aa: CASSPRPRLSSTDTQYF

d_gene: -
j_gene: TRBJ2-3
v_gene: TRBV18
abundance: -
CDR3nt: TGTGCCAGCTCCAAGAGCGAGACAGATACGCAGTATTTT
CDR3aa: CASSKSETDTQYF

d_gene: -
j_gene: TRBJ2-3
v_gene: TRBV24-1
abundance: once
CDR3nt: TGTGCCACCAGTGATTGGAGCGGGACACCGAGCACAGATACGCAGTATTTT
CDR3aa: CATSDWSGTPSTDTQYF

d_gene: TRBD2
j_gene: TRBJ2-7
v_gene: TRBV9
abundance: once
CDR3nt: TGTGCCAGCAGCGTTAGCGGGAGTGACGAGCAGTACTTC
CDR3aa: CASSVSGSDEQYF

d_gene: -
j_gene: TRBJ2-7
v_gene: TRBV12-3/TRBV12-4
abundance: -
CDR3nt: TGTGCCAGCAGTCTCAGGGGTAACTACGAGCAGTACTTC
CDR3aa: CASSLRGNYEQYF

d_gene: -
j_gene: TRBJ1-2
v_gene: TRBV5-1
abundance: -
CDR3nt: TGCGCCAGCAGCTTGGATACAGGGAGTGTTTATGGCTACACCTTC
CDR3aa: CASSLDTGSVYGYTF

d_gene: -
j_gene: TRBJ1-4
v_gene: TRBV21-1
abundance: -
CDR3nt: TGTGCCAGCAGAAAAGAGGGGGGACAGGGGAAGGAAAAACTGTTTTTT
CDR3aa: CASRKEGGQGKEKLFF

d_gene: -
j_gene: TRBJ2-2
v_gene: TRBV9
abundance: -
CDR3nt: TGTGCCAGCAGCCAAGGCGGCCGGGGGTCGTCGGAGCTGTTTTTT
CDR3aa: CASSQGGRGSSELFF

d_gene: -
j_gene: TRBJ2-7
v_gene: TRBV6-1
abundance: -
CDR3nt: TGTGCCAGCAGTGAAAACTTCCGGCAGGGGTACGAGCAGTACTTC
CDR3aa: CASSENFRQGYEQYF

d_gene: -
j_gene: TRBJ2-6
v_gene: TRBV28
abundance: -
CDR3nt: TGTGCCAGCAGCTCCGCGCCATTCCTCGATCCTGGGGCCAACGTCCTGACTTTC
CDR3aa: CASSSAPFLDPGANVLTF

d_gene: -
j_gene: TRBJ2-7
v_gene: TRBV28
abundance: -
CDR3nt: TGTGCCAGCAGTTTCACAGAAACCTACGAGCAGTACTTC
CDR3aa: CASSFTETYEQYF

d_gene: -
j_gene: TRBJ2-7
v_gene: TRBV28
abundance: few
CDR3nt: TGTGCCAGCAGTTTACGTATCGGGCAGGGCAGTTACGAGCAGTACTTC
CDR3aa: CASSLRIGQGSYEQYF

d_gene: -
j_gene: TRBJ2-6
v_gene: TRBV28
abundance: once
CDR3nt: TGTGCCAGCAGTTTGCAGGGCTCTGGGGCCAACGTCCTGACTTTC
CDR3aa: CASSLQGSGANVLTF

d_gene: TRBD2
j_gene: TRBJ2-2
v_gene: TRBV2
abundance: -
CDR3nt: TGTGCCAGCAGCGGACTAGCGGGAATCACCGGGGAGCTGTTTTTT
CDR3aa: CASSGLAGITGELFF

d_gene: TRBD1
j_gene: TRBJ2-7
v_gene: TRBV19
abundance: -
CDR3nt: TGTGCCAGTAGTATAGCGGCAGGGGGCAGGGCCTACGAGCAGTACTTC
CDR3aa: CASSIAAGGRAYEQYF

d_gene: -
j_gene: TRBJ2-3
v_gene: TRBV15
abundance: -
CDR3nt: TGTGCCACCAGCAGAGATCTGTCAGATACGCAGTATTTT
CDR3aa: CATSRDLSDTQYF

d_gene: -
j_gene: TRBJ2-1
v_gene: TRBV7-2
abundance: -
CDR3nt: TGTGCCAGCAGCTTTTCGACAGGCACTGGGGGATCTCAGTTCTTC
CDR3aa: CASSFSTGTGGSQFF

d_gene: -
j_gene: TRBJ2-5
v_gene: TRBV6-1
abundance: -
CDR3nt: TGTGCCAGCAGTGAACGCCCTTCCTCAGGGGAGACCCAGTACTTC
CDR3aa: CASSERPSSGETQYF

d_gene: -
j_gene: TRBJ2-5
v_gene: TRBV27
abundance: -
CDR3nt: TGTGCCAGCAGTTTAGGGGTCAGGGGACGGACTTTTAAAGAGACCCAGTACTTC
CDR3aa: CASSLGVRGRTFKETQYF

d_gene: -
j_gene: TRBJ2-5
v_gene: TRBV19
abundance: -
CDR3nt: TGTGCCAGTAGTCCAACAGGGAGTCAAGAGACCCAGTACTTC
CDR3aa: CASSPTGSQETQYF

d_gene: -
j_gene: TRBJ1-5
v_gene: TRBV19
abundance: -
CDR3nt: TGTGCCAGTAGTATAGAGGCAAGCAATCAGCCCCAGCATTTT
CDR3aa: CASSIEASNQPQHF

d_gene: -
j_gene: TRBJ2-7
v_gene: TRBV2
abundance: -
CDR3nt: TGTGCCAGCAGTGACCAGGAACCCTACGAGCAGTACTTC
CDR3aa: CASSDQEPYEQYF

d_gene: TRBD2
j_gene: TRBJ2-3
v_gene: TRBV7-9
abundance: -
CDR3nt: TGTGCCAGCAGCTTAGACCGGACTAGCGGGAGCACAGATACGCAGTATTTT
CDR3aa: CASSLDRTSGSTDTQYF

d_gene: -
j_gene: TRBJ2-6
v_gene: TRBV5-6
abundance: -
CDR3nt: TGTGCCAGCAGCACCCGGGACACTGTCTCTGGGGCCAACGTCCTGACTTTC
CDR3aa: CASSTRDTVSGANVLTF

d_gene: -
j_gene: TRBJ1-1
v_gene: TRBV11-1
abundance: -
CDR3nt: TGTGCCAGCAGTACAGGGTTGAACACTGAAGCTTTCTTT
CDR3aa: CASSTGLNTEAFF

d_gene: -
j_gene: TRBJ2-3
v_gene: TRBV6-5
abundance: -
CDR3nt: TGTGCCAGCAGTTACTCGAGACTAAGCACAGATACGCAGTATTTT
CDR3aa: CASSYSRLSTDTQYF

d_gene: -
j_gene: TRBJ1-5
v_gene: TRBV19
abundance: once
CDR3nt: TGTGCCAGTAGTGTGGACGGGGACAATCAGCCCCAGCATTTT
CDR3aa: CASSVDGDNQPQHF

d_gene: -
j_gene: TRBJ2-5
v_gene: TRBV27
abundance: -
CDR3nt: TGTGCCAGCAGTACGGTCCTCCGGGGTGGGCAAGAGACCCAGTACTTC
CDR3aa: CASSTVLRGGQETQYF

d_gene: TRBD1
j_gene: TRBJ1-6
v_gene: TRBV29-1
abundance: -
CDR3nt: TGCAGCGTTGGTACAGGGGATAATTCACCCCTCCACTTT
CDR3aa: CSVGTGDNSPLHF

d_gene: TRBD1
j_gene: TRBJ2-7
v_gene: TRBV3-1/TRBV3-2
abundance: -
CDR3nt: TGTGCCAGCAGCCCCCGGGACAGGGGCTACGAGCAGTACTTC
CDR3aa: CASSPRDRGYEQYF

d_gene: TRBD1
j_gene: TRBJ2-7
v_gene: TRBV6-2/TRBV6-3
abundance: -
CDR3nt: TGTGCCAGCAGCGATCCGGGACAGGGGTATTACGAGCAGTACTTC
CDR3aa: CASSDPGQGYYEQYF

d_gene: TRBD2
j_gene: TRBJ2-2
v_gene: TRBV3-1/TRBV3-2
abundance: once
CDR3nt: TGTGCCAGCAGCCTCAGACTAGCGGGATCGACCGGGGAGCTGTTTTTT
CDR3aa: CASSLRLAGSTGELFF

d_gene: TRBD1
j_gene: TRBJ1-5
v_gene: TRBV6-1
abundance: few
CDR3nt: TGTGCCAGCAGTGAAGGGACAGGCCGGAATCAGCCCCAGCATTTT
CDR3aa: CASSEGTGRNQPQHF

d_gene: -
j_gene: TRBJ2-5
v_gene: TRBV5-1
abundance: -
CDR3nt: TGCGCCAGCAGCTTGGCGACTGTCCAAGAGACCCAGTACTTC
CDR3aa: CASSLATVQETQYF

d_gene: -
j_gene: TRBJ1-5
v_gene: TRBV20-1
abundance: -
CDR3nt: TGCAGTGCTAGTGATTGGCGGGACAATCAGCCCCAGCATTTT
CDR3aa: CSASDWRDNQPQHF

d_gene: TRBD2
j_gene: TRBJ2-7
v_gene: TRBV7-2
abundance: -
CDR3nt: TGTGCCAGCAGCCAAGGACTAGCGGAGTACGAGCAGTACTTC
CDR3aa: CASSQGLAEYEQYF

d_gene: TRBD1
j_gene: TRBJ2-3
v_gene: TRBV28
abundance: -
CDR3nt: TGTGCCAGCAGACTCACAGGGGGCACAGATACGCAGTATTTT
CDR3aa: CASRLTGGTDTQYF

d_gene: TRBD1
j_gene: TRBJ1-1
v_gene: TRBV6-2/TRBV6-3
abundance: -
CDR3nt: TGTGCCAGCAGTTATCCCCTTGGGACAGCCACTGAAGCTTTCTTT
CDR3aa: CASSYPLGTATEAFF